This note documents a single TCR beta chain sequence. What it binds is unknown. This sample stems from a study of cytomegalovirus exposure and HLA in healthy donors. The study, taken as a whole, reports: TRBV6-2, TRBV6-3 and some other V segments were excluded as indistinguishable. Association of a missense DCLRE1C variant with TCR beta V- and J-gene trimming was reported in a later analysis. The HLA-A and HLA-B alleles of most subjects were reportedly predicted accurately from TCR beta sequences.

V gave up 5 bases and J gave up 1 base, with 9 bases separating them. CDR3 length equals 14 residues. Germline V gives CDR1 MDHEN, CDR2 SYDVKM. The PCR used 60 Vbeta and 13 Jbeta primers. Clones were sequenced by immunoSEQ multiplex PCR, and TCRdb holds only the in-frame ones, with some missing. The sample lists roughly 120,000 clones; about four fifths were seen once. The chain recombines TRBV28 with TRBJ2-4; D is perhaps TRBD1 (5 bases). The sequenced material came from PBMCs. The clonotype originates from a woman in her sixties in good health and CMV-seropositive. CDR3 in DNA: TGTGCCAGCAGTCCCGCAGGGGCCAAAAACATTCAGTACTTC. Protein sequence: CASSPAGAKNIQYF. Filled out from reference TRBV28 and TRBJ2-4, the complete variable domain reads DVKVTQSSRYLVKRTGEKVFLECVQDMDHENMFWYRQDPGLGLRLIYFSYDVKMKEKGDIPEGYSVSREKKERFSLILESASTNQTSMYLCASSPAGAKNIQYFGAGTRLSVL.